The rows below give T cell receptor beta chains drawn from one sample of a study of cytomegalovirus exposure and HLA in healthy donors. Using immunoSEQ multiplex PCR, the repertoire was profiled, and TCRdb retains in-frame clones only, with some absent. Of 150,000 to 200,000 clones listed, roughly 80% are singletons. The sequenced material came from PBMCs. These receptors all stem from a man aged 50-59 years in good health and CMV-seropositive. Each CDR3 is given with its conserved first and last residue. A D gene is named only where the DNA matches it firmly. Rows may omit the clone size; those that give it use once, few, many or a size class.

DNA: TGTGCCAGCAGTGAACGGAGGGGAAGATACGACTATGGCTACACCTTC
CDR3: CASSERRGRYDYGYTF
J: TRBJ1-2
V: TRBV2
D: -
size: -

DNA: TGTGCCAGCAGCCCCATTATTCGGGTCGTCAATCAGCCCCAGCATTTT
CDR3: CASSPIIRVVNQPQHF
J: TRBJ1-5
V: TRBV7-9
D: -
size: -

DNA: TGTGCCAGCAGCTTAGTGGGAGGGGACCATAATTCACCCCTCCACTTT
CDR3: CASSLVGGDHNSPLHF
J: TRBJ1-6
V: TRBV7-2
D: -
size: -

DNA: TGCGCCAGCAGCCCAGGACATGTTGCAAGGAACACTGAAGCTTTCTTT
CDR3: CASSPGHVARNTEAFF
J: TRBJ1-1
V: TRBV5-1
D: -
size: -

DNA: TGCGCCAGCAGCCAAGCGTACCAGGGGACCTATGGCTACACCTTC
CDR3: CASSQAYQGTYGYTF
J: TRBJ1-2
V: TRBV4-1
D: -
size: -

DNA: TGTGCCATCAGTGCCTACAGGGGACAAGAGACCCAGTACTTC
CDR3: CAISAYRGQETQYF
J: TRBJ2-5
V: TRBV10-3
D: TRBD1
size: -

DNA: TGCAGCGTTGAGAGAGGTTCGAATGAGCAGTTCTTC
CDR3: CSVERGSNEQFF
J: TRBJ2-1
V: TRBV29-1
D: -
size: -

DNA: TGTGCCATCAGCCCAGGGAATCAGCCCCAGCATTTT
CDR3: CAISPGNQPQHF
J: TRBJ1-5
V: TRBV10-3
D: -
size: -

DNA: TGTGCCAGCAGCGCTTTCGGGAGCACAGATACGCAGTATTTT
CDR3: CASSAFGSTDTQYF
J: TRBJ2-3
V: TRBV7-9
D: -
size: -

DNA: TGTGCCAGTAGTATACGGGGAATGAACACTGAAGCTTTCTTT
CDR3: CASSIRGMNTEAFF
J: TRBJ1-1
V: TRBV19
D: -
size: -

DNA: TGTGCCAGCAGTGCTTGGGGACAATCTAATGAAAAACTGTTTTTT
CDR3: CASSAWGQSNEKLFF
J: TRBJ1-4
V: TRBV27
D: -
size: -

DNA: TGCGCCAGCAGCTCCAGTTGGACAGGGGGCACTGAAGCTTTCTTT
CDR3: CASSSSWTGGTEAFF
J: TRBJ1-1
V: TRBV5-1
D: TRBD1
size: -

DNA: TGCGCCAGCAGCTTGGGAGGGGGCGACTATGGCTACACCTTC
CDR3: CASSLGGGDYGYTF
J: TRBJ1-2
V: TRBV5-1
D: TRBD1
size: -

DNA: TGTGCCAGCACCCGGGACAGGGGTTTAGACATTCAGTACTTC
CDR3: CASTRDRGLDIQYF
J: TRBJ2-4
V: TRBV2
D: TRBD1
size: -

DNA: TGTGCCAGCAGTTCTACCGTATACGAGCAGTACTTC
CDR3: CASSSTVYEQYF
J: TRBJ2-7
V: TRBV6-5
D: -
size: -

DNA: TGTGCCAGCAGTTACCGGCCAGACAGGGACAATTCACCCCTCCACTTT
CDR3: CASSYRPDRDNSPLHF
J: TRBJ1-6
V: TRBV6-5
D: TRBD1
size: -

DNA: TGTGCCAGCAGCTCTCGCGGATACGGGGGAAACACAGATACGCAGTATTTT
CDR3: CASSSRGYGGNTDTQYF
J: TRBJ2-3
V: TRBV7-2
D: -
size: -

DNA: TGTGCCAGCAGTGAAGGGTTTTGGGCATACAATGAGCAGTTCTTC
CDR3: CASSEGFWAYNEQFF
J: TRBJ2-1
V: TRBV6-1
D: -
size: -

DNA: TGCGCCAGCAGCCAAGATGAGGGTCAGCCCCAGCATTTT
CDR3: CASSQDEGQPQHF
J: TRBJ1-5
V: TRBV4-3
D: -
size: few

DNA: TGTGCCAGCAGTTTCCCGGGACAAGGGGGCACAGATACGCAGTATTTT
CDR3: CASSFPGQGGTDTQYF
J: TRBJ2-3
V: TRBV27
D: -
size: -

DNA: TGCGCCAGCAGCTTGGAAGGACAGGGAGAGACCCAGTACTTC
CDR3: CASSLEGQGETQYF
J: TRBJ2-5
V: TRBV5-1
D: TRBD1
size: once

DNA: TGTGCCAGCACGAGGCGGGGGAAAGAGACCCAGTACTTC
CDR3: CASTRRGKETQYF
J: TRBJ2-5
V: TRBV6-5
D: TRBD2
size: -

DNA: TGTGCCAGTAGACCTGGACAGGGGGCTTACTATGGCTACACCTTC
CDR3: CASRPGQGAYYGYTF
J: TRBJ1-2
V: TRBV19
D: TRBD1
size: few

DNA: TGCAGCGGGCGGGATGGACTGAACACTGAAGCTTTCTTT
CDR3: CSGRDGLNTEAFF
J: TRBJ1-1
V: TRBV29-1
D: -
size: -

DNA: TGTGCTAGCAGCTTAGGGGTGGGCTTGGAGACCCAGTACTTC
CDR3: CASSLGVGLETQYF
J: TRBJ2-5
V: TRBV7-7
D: -
size: few

DNA: TGTGCCAGCAGTTTATCGATAATCGGGCTAGCGGAGAACACCGGGGAGCTGTTTTTT
CDR3: CASSLSIIGLAENTGELFF
J: TRBJ2-2
V: TRBV27
D: TRBD2
size: -

DNA: TGTGCCAGCAGCGTCGCGGGGGGCCGCACAGATACGCAGTATTTT
CDR3: CASSVAGGRTDTQYF
J: TRBJ2-3
V: TRBV9
D: TRBD2
size: -

DNA: TGTGCCAGCAGTCTAACCGGGACTAGCGGTGGTCATGGGCAGTTCTTC
CDR3: CASSLTGTSGGHGQFF
J: TRBJ2-1
V: TRBV27
D: TRBD2
size: few

DNA: TGTGCCAGCAGTTCGGACTTAGCGAGGAACACAGATACGCAGTATTTT
CDR3: CASSSDLARNTDTQYF
J: TRBJ2-3
V: TRBV11-1
D: -
size: -

DNA: TGCGCCAGTAAGGACAGTCCCTACGAGCAGTACTTC
CDR3: CASKDSPYEQYF
J: TRBJ2-7
V: TRBV5-1
D: -
size: -